This T cell receptor beta chain was recovered during a study of T cells after yellow fever vaccination. Study as a whole: It was SMART-Seq v4 Ultra Low Input that prepared the fractions with low cell numbers. Study results and limitations: Once the booster was given, most primary-vaccination clones reappeared, at about 96% for CD4 and roughly 90% for CD8. A faster peak, day 5 versus 15, was reached by the weaker secondary response. It was a small share of clonotypes that appeared in both CD4 and CD8 compartments.

TCRdb itself ran the 5' RACE reads through MiXCR, one entry per CDR3 protein. The data show 400,000 or so distinct CDR3 sequences, 6.2% seen once. This CDR3 contains 14 residues. Germline V lookup: CDR1 SGHRS, CDR2 YFSETQ. Trimming removed 4 bases from V and 7 bases from J, with 15 bases in between. This clonotype occurred many times. Its specificity is not known. Sequencing was performed on PBMCs, taken 5 days after the yellow fever booster vaccination. This receptor was taken from a man aged 25-45 years who received the YFV17D yellow fever vaccine. The rearrangement links TRBV5-1 to TRBJ2-1, with D maybe TRBD1 (6 bases). CDR3 sequence: CASSTPHRANEQFF. DNA of the CDR3: TGCGCCAGCAGCACCCCCCACAGGGCAAATGAGCAGTTCTTC. Looking up the rest from reference TRBV5-1 and TRBJ2-1 gives the full variable domain: KAGVTQTPRYLIKTRGQQVTLSCSPISGHRSVSWYQQTPGQGLQFLFEYFSETQRNKGNFPGRFSGRQFSNSRSEMNVSTLELGDSALYLCASSTPHRANEQFFGPGTRLTVL.